The 32 T cell receptor beta chains listed next were all sequenced from one sample in a study of follicular helper T cells after annual influenza vaccination. Time point given: 2014-2015 season, 7 days after vaccination. Some clones are missing from TCRdb's copy, which holds only in-frame ones; the method was immunoSEQ multiplex PCR. The sample lists some 15,000 clones; approximately 88% were seen once. The sequenced sample was CXCR5+ CD38- circulating T follicular helper cells from blood, obtained 7 days after influenza vaccination. The subset denotes: circulating Tfh, non-naive CD4+CXCR5+PD-1+ (ICOS+CD38+ or ICOS-CD38-). These TCRs come from an adult who received the influenza vaccine.

The chain combines TRBV18 with TRBJ2-7, with TRBD1 matching 8 bases. Germline V gives CDR1 KGHSH, CDR2 LQKENI. The CDR3 spans 14 residues. V gave up 8 bases and J gave up 6 bases; unmatched junction bases: 12. CDR3 sequence: CASTMDRVASEQYF. As DNA, the CDR3 is TGTGCCAGCACTATGGACAGGGTAGCATCCGAGCAGTACTTC.

In its sample, this clone was seen once. The chain employs TRBV2 and TRBJ2-2, with 7 bases matching TRBD1. This CDR3 contains 14 residues. Trimming cost V 7 bases and J 2 bases; bases outside gene matches: 4. Germline CDR1 reads SNHLY; CDR2 reads FYNNEI. DNA of the CDR3: TGTGCCAGCATTAGGGGGCCCAACACCGGGGAGCTGTTTTTT. As protein: CASIRGPNTGELFF. Complete variable domain (other parts from reference TRBV2 and TRBJ2-2): EPEVTQTPSHQVTQMGQEVILRCVPISNHLYFYWYRQILGQKVEFLVSFYNNEISEKSEIFDDQFSVERPDGSNFTLKIRSTKLEDSAMYFCASIRGPNTGELFFGEGSRLTVL.

This clone was seen a single time. V and J are TRBV6-1 and TRBJ2-7, with a possible D match to TRBD1 (5 bases). V lost 5 bases to trimming and J lost 2 bases, with 16 bases between them. The CDR3 runs to 15 residues. CDR1 is MNHNS and CDR2 is SASEGT in the germline V gene. CDR3 residues: CASSLAKGSPYEQYF. DNA of the CDR3: TGTGCCAGCAGTCTCGCCAAGGGGTCCCCCTACGAGCAGTACTTC.

This clone occurred a few times. V gene TRBV6-1 combines with J gene TRBJ1-1; D perhaps matches TRBD1 (6 bases). CDR3 length: 15 residues. With 4 bases removed from V and 3 bases from J, the gap between germline ends came to 15 bases. Germline V CDR1 and CDR2: MNHNS, SASEGT. As DNA, the CDR3 is TGTGCCAGCAGTGTGGGGGCTAGTTGGGACACTGAAGCTTTCTTT. This gives the protein CASSVGASWDTEAFF.

V and J are TRBV4-2 and TRBJ2-3, with TRBD2 matching over 11 bases. With 4 bases clipped from V and 6 bases from J, the junction kept 0 bases outside the gene matches. Per germline, CDR1 LGHNA and CDR2 YNFKEQ. This CDR3 region has 13 residues. CDR3 region: CASSRTSGDTQYF. CDR3 DNA: TGTGCCAGCAGCCGGACTAGCGGGGATACGCAGTATTTT.

The chain recombines TRBV6-6 with TRBJ2-7, with no clear D. Germline V gene sequence: CDR1 MNHNY, CDR2 SVGAGI (reference sequence). V was trimmed by 6 bases and J by 7 bases, leaving 13 bases between them. The CDR3 length is 12 residues. The CDR3 here is CASSRDSKEQYF. In DNA, the CDR3 is TGTGCCAGCAGCCGCGACTCAAAGGAGCAGTACTTC.

The V and J genes are TRBV6-5 and TRBJ1-2; 7 positions match TRBD1. Looked up from germline, CDR1 is MNHEY and CDR2 is SVGAGI. The CDR3 length is 12 residues. The J segment lost 4 bases and the V segment lost 6 bases, leaving 2 bases of the junction unmatched. The DNA for the CDR3 is TGTGCCAGCAGACAGGGGAGCTATGGCTACACCTTC. This codes for CASRQGSYGYTF.

The chain combines TRBV28 with TRBJ2-7, with 11 bases aligning to TRBD2. V trimming: 7 bases; J trimming: 0 bases; junction bases outside the gene matches: 8. CDR3 length: 16 amino acids. Germline CDR1 MDHEN, CDR2 SYDVKM. The CDR3 protein is CASTRASGGISYEQYF. In nucleotides, the CDR3 is TGTGCCAGCACTAGGGCTAGCGGGGGGATCTCCTACGAGCAGTACTTC.

The rearrangement links TRBV6-1 to TRBJ2-7; a possible D gene is TRBD2 (6 bases). V dropped 9 bases and J dropped 3 bases, with 15 bases sitting between them. The CDR3 runs 13 residues. Germline assignment: CDR1 MNHNS and CDR2 SASEGT. The CDR3 is CASIGGESYEQYF. The CDR3 nucleotides read TGTGCCAGTATTGGAGGGGAGAGCTACGAGCAGTACTTC.

The chain is built from TRBV10-1 and TRBJ2-5, with D hard to call. CDR3 length equals 14 residues. Germline CDR1 WNHNN, CDR2 SYGVQD (reference sequence). V was pared by 0 bases and J by 5 bases, with 10 bases between. CDR3 sequence reads: CASSESSRSETQYF. The CDR3 DNA reads TGCGCCAGCAGTGAGTCGTCCAGATCGGAGACCCAGTACTTC.

This clone was observed once. The CDR3 reads CSVPIGPGSYNEQFF. DNA for the CDR3: TGCAGCGTCCCAATCGGCCCCGGGTCCTACAATGAGCAGTTCTTC. V gene TRBV29-1 combines with J gene TRBJ2-1; D gene ambiguous. V lost 6 bases and J lost 1, with 16 bases in between. This CDR3 has 15 amino acids. Germline V gene lookup returns CDR1 SQVTM and CDR2 ANQGSEA.

The chain employs TRBV2 and TRBJ2-1; no clear D. V was clipped by 4 bases and J by 10 bases, with 8 bases between them. There are 11 residues in the CDR3. CDR1 is SNHLY and CDR2 is FYNNEI in the germline V gene. CDR3 in DNA: TGTGCCAGCAGTGTGGCCAGGGAGCAGTTCTTC. Protein sequence: CASSVAREQFF. Full variable domain (outside the CDR3, taken from reference TRBV2 and TRBJ2-1): EPEVTQTPSHQVTQMGQEVILRCVPISNHLYFYWYRQILGQKVEFLVSFYNNEISEKSEIFDDQFSVERPDGSNFTLKIRSTKLEDSAMYFCASSVAREQFFGPGTRLTVL.

The genes are TRBV9 and TRBJ2-1, with TRBD2 matching over 8 bases. Germline loops: CDR1 SGDLS, CDR2 YYNGEE. The trim removed 2 bases at V and 1 base at J, leaving 2 bases unmatched. This CDR3 spans 15 amino acids. The CDR3, as DNA: TGTGCCAGCAGCGTGACTAGCGCTTCCTACAATGAGCAGTTCTTC. The encoded protein is CASSVTSASYNEQFF.

The chain is built from TRBV5-5 and TRBJ1-4; D perhaps matches TRBD1 (6 bases). The CDR3 has 14 amino acids. The V end lost 2 bases, the J end lost 6 bases, and 11 bases lay between the germline ends. Germline values: CDR1 SGHKS, CDR2 YYEKEE (reference sequence). The DNA of the CDR3 is TGTGCCAGCAGCTTAGGGGGGGGTCATGAAAAACTGTTTTTT. This codes for CASSLGGGHEKLFF.

There are a few counts of this clone. The gene calls are TRBV5-5 and TRBJ1-1, with D unresolved. V lost 4 bases and J 2 bases, leaving 6 bases between the germline ends. Germline loops: CDR1 SGHKS, CDR2 YYEKEE (reference sequence). This CDR3 has 12 amino acids. CDR3 coding DNA: TGTGCCAGCAGCGGGAGTAACACTGAAGCTTTCTTT. The encoded protein is CASSGSNTEAFF.

V gene TRBV6-6 combines with J gene TRBJ2-7, with D possibly matching TRBD2 (7 bases). Germline V gene sequence: CDR1 MNHNY, CDR2 SVGAGI (reference sequence). The CDR3 contains 15 residues. Trimming took 3 bases from V and 2 from J, leaving 14 bases between them. The CDR3 protein is CASSYKGGGTYEQYF. The CDR3 DNA follows: TGTGCCAGCAGTTATAAAGGGGGGGGAACCTACGAGCAGTACTTC.

The chain has TRBV29-1 and TRBJ1-1, with 7 positions matching TRBD1. J lost 4 bases, V lost 7 bases, and 9 bases had no gene match. Germline V lookup: CDR1 SQVTM, CDR2 ANQGSEA. The CDR3 spans 13 residues. In DNA, the CDR3 is TGCAGCGCCGACCGGGACAGAGGCACTGAAGCTTTCTTT. Translation: CSADRDRGTEAFF. The whole variable domain, remainder taken from reference TRBV29-1 and TRBJ1-1, is SAVISQKPSRDICQRGTSLTIQCQVDSQVTMMFWYRQQPGQSLTLIATANQGSEATYESGFVIDKFPISRPNLTFSTLTVSNMSPEDSSIYLCSADRDRGTEAFFGQGTRLTVV.

The rearrangement links TRBV18 to TRBJ2-7; D may be TRBD1 (5 bases). This CDR3 comprises 12 residues. From germline, CDR1 is KGHSH and CDR2 LQKENI. Trimming left V 4 bases short and J 6 bases short, with 10 bases between. This CDR3 is CASSQVRGEQYF. The CDR3, as DNA: TGTGCCAGCTCACAAGTTAGGGGCGAGCAGTACTTC.

V and J are TRBV28 and TRBJ2-7; 7 bases line up with TRBD2. Trimming cost V 6 bases and J 3 bases; bases outside gene matches: 11. The germline gives CDR1 MDHEN, CDR2 SYDVKM. The CDR3 sequence is 15 residues long. The CDR3 DNA reads TGTGCCAGCAGCGCCGAATTGGGGGGGAGCTACGAGCAGTACTTC. It yields the protein CASSAELGGSYEQYF. Supplemented by reference TRBV28 and TRBJ2-7, the full variable domain reads DVKVTQSSRYLVKRTGEKVFLECVQDMDHENMFWYRQDPGLGLRLIYFSYDVKMKEKGDIPEGYSVSREKKERFSLILESASTNQTSMYLCASSAELGGSYEQYFGPGTRLTVT.

DNA for the CDR3: TGTGCCAGCACAACTGGGGGGGGGTCCCCCTACGAGCAGTACTTC. This sequence encodes CASTTGGGSPYEQYF. This sequence joins TRBV6-1 and TRBJ2-7, with 7 bases fitting TRBD2. With 7 bases clipped from V and 2 bases from J, the junction kept 11 bases outside the gene matches. The CDR3 covers 15 residues. From germline, CDR1 is MNHNS and CDR2 SASEGT.

The chain carries TRBV27 and TRBJ1-2, with 9 positions matching TRBD1. With 4 bases clipped from V and 7 bases from J, the junction kept 10 bases outside the gene matches. The CDR3 is 15 residues long. The germline V gene encodes CDR1 MNHEY and CDR2 SMNVEV (reference sequence). The CDR3: CASSSPGQGQSGYTF. CDR3 DNA: TGTGCCAGCAGTTCGCCGGGACAGGGCCAAAGTGGCTACACCTTC.

The chain is built from TRBV11-2 and TRBJ2-7; 9 bases agree with TRBD2. Trimming cost V 10 bases and J 0 bases; bases outside gene matches: 7. In germline, CDR1 is SGHAT, CDR2 FQNNGV. The CDR3 spans 14 residues. Written as DNA, the CDR3 is TGTGCCACCCTAGCGGGACTTACCTCCTACGAGCAGTACTTC. The encoded protein is CATLAGLTSYEQYF.

V gene TRBV6-1 combines with J gene TRBJ2-7, with 9 bases that match TRBD1. Germline lookup yields CDR1 MNHNS and CDR2 SASEGT. V trimming: 6 bases; J trimming: 5 bases; junction bases outside the gene matches: 5. The CDR3 sequence is 13 residues long. The CDR3 spells CASRGDRDHEQYF. The CDR3 nucleotides read TGTGCCAGCAGGGGGGACAGGGACCACGAGCAGTACTTC.

V usage is TRBV5-1 and J usage is TRBJ2-7, with D uncertain. Germline-derived CDR1 and CDR2 are SGHRS and YFSETQ. Deletions cut 0 bases from V and 0 bases from J, with 10 bases between. This CDR3 region has 15 residues. The CDR3 loop reads CASSLGPESSYEQYF. Written as DNA, the CDR3 is TGCGCCAGCAGCTTGGGTCCAGAAAGCTCCTACGAGCAGTACTTC. Supplemented by reference TRBV5-1 and TRBJ2-7, the full variable domain reads KAGVTQTPRYLIKTRGQQVTLSCSPISGHRSVSWYQQTPGQGLQFLFEYFSETQRNKGNFPGRFSGRQFSNSRSEMNVSTLELGDSALYLCASSLGPESSYEQYFGPGTRLTVT.

Notes on this clone: Different DNA sequences within this sample yield the same CDR3. The V gene is TRBV2, the J gene TRBJ2-2; 7 bases line up with TRBD1. Germline V gene lookup returns CDR1 SNHLY and CDR2 FYNNEI. This CDR3 is 15 amino acids long. Losses at the gene ends were 6 bases for V and 5 bases for J; bases not matched to a gene: 9. The DNA for the CDR3 is TGTGCCAGCAGCCCCCGCACAGGGGATACCGGGGAGCTGTTTTTT. This translates into CASSPRTGDTGELFF.

The rearrangement links TRBV2 to TRBJ1-5; TRBD1 agrees at 10 bases. There are 15 residues in the CDR3. The germline V gene has CDR1 SNHLY and CDR2 FYNNEI. V was clipped by 4 bases and J by 8 bases; unmatched bases: 8. CDR3 residues: CASSGQGAKKEPQHF. CDR3 in DNA: TGTGCCAGCAGTGGACAGGGGGCTAAGAAGGAGCCCCAGCATTTT.

Here the CDR3 DNA reads TGTGCCAGCAGCCTAGACGGCCCGAACACTGAAGCTTTCTTT. Protein product: CASSLDGPNTEAFF. The rearrangement joins TRBV7-3 to TRBJ1-1; D is unresolved. V lost 5 bases and J lost 1, with 11 bases in between. This CDR3 has 14 residues. Germline V gives CDR1 SGHTA, CDR2 FQGTGA.

The genes are TRBV15 and TRBJ2-5; 7 nucleotides agree with TRBD1. TRBJ2-7 matches the DNA end more closely, so the J call is doubtful. The CDR3 extends over 15 amino acids. Germline V gene data show CDR1 as LNHNV and CDR2 as YYDKDF (reference sequence). The CDR3 is CATSRDLQGIYEQYF. CDR3 nucleotide sequence: TGTGCCACCAGCAGAGATCTACAGGGGATTTACGAGCAGTACTTC.

The chain links TRBV7-9 to TRBJ1-2; no firm D call. V gave up 1 base and J gave up 8 bases, with 5 bases separating them. Germline V CDR1 and CDR2: SEHNR, FQNEAQ (reference sequence). The CDR3 totals 11 residues. The CDR3 DNA follows: TGTGCCAGCAGCTTAGGGCTGGGCTACACCTTC. It encodes CASSLGLGYTF. The variable domain in full, with the rest retrieved from reference TRBV7-9 and TRBJ1-2, is DTGVSQNPRHKITKRGQNVTFRCDPISEHNRLYWYRQTLGQGPEFLTYFQNEAQLEKSRLLSDRFSAERPKGSFSTLEIQRTEQGDSAMYLCASSLGLGYTFGSGTRLTVV.

V and J are TRBV2 and TRBJ2-5, with D possibly TRBD2 on 6 matching bases. The J call may be incorrect, as the DNA end agrees better with TRBJ2-7. This CDR3 has 13 amino acids. Germline V gene lookup returns CDR1 SNHLY and CDR2 FYNNEI. CDR3 region: CASGGGRSYEQYF. Here the CDR3 DNA reads TGTGCCAGCGGAGGAGGGAGGTCCTACGAGCAGTACTTC.

The chain uses TRBV5-1 and TRBJ1-2; a possible D gene is TRBD1 (6 bases). CDR3 length: 15 amino acids. Trimming cost V 5 bases and J 0 bases, with 14 bases left between them. Looked up from germline, CDR1 is SGHRS and CDR2 is YFSETQ. The CDR3 coding sequence is TGCGCCAGCAGGGAACAGGGCCCGTCTAACTATGGCTACACCTTC. Encoded protein: CASREQGPSNYGYTF.

The rearrangement joins TRBV5-5 to TRBJ2-7; 9 nucleotides line up with TRBD1. CDR3 length equals 13 residues. The germline V gene has CDR1 SGHKS and CDR2 YYEKEE (reference sequence). V was clipped by 0 bases and J by 7 bases; unmatched bases: 2. The CDR3 bases are TGTGCCAGCAGCTTGGGGACAGGGGAAGAGCAGTACTTC. Translating gives CASSLGTGEEQYF.